This T cell receptor beta chain was sequenced during a study of CD8 T cells in ankylosing spondylitis. V was pared by 2 bases and J by 6 bases, with 5 bases of the junction left unmatched. The CDR3 sequence is 15 residues long. Germline lookup yields CDR1 SGHDT and CDR2 YYEEEE. Overall study findings and caveats: Reportedly, matched ankylosing spondylitis synovial fluid was significantly enriched for disease-linked clones. Ankylosing spondylitis blood appeared to be characterized by a TCR beta motif of several highly homologous variants.

Regarding this clonotype: Its antigen remains unidentified.

TCRdb analysed the 5' RACE reads with MiXCR anew, one entry per CDR3 protein. Of around 770,000 distinct CDR3 sequences listed, roughly 19% are singletons. The material sequenced was blood, either unsorted or a sorted T cell fraction (not recorded which). The origin of this receptor is a male donor with ankylosing spondylitis. This chain joins TRBV5-6 and TRBJ2-2, with TRBD1 identical over 9 bases. The CDR3 bases are TGTGCCAGCAGCTTCGGGACAGGGAGGCCCGGGGAGCTGTTTTTT. Translation gives CASSFGTGRPGELFF. The full variable domain, its missing parts supplied by reference TRBV5-6 and TRBJ2-2, is DAGVTQSPTHLIKTRGQQVTLRCSPKSGHDTVSWYQQALGQGPQFIFQYYEEEERQRGNFPDRFSGHQFPNYSSELNVNALLLGDSALYLCASSFGTGRPGELFFGEGSRLTVL.